What follows describes a single TCR beta chain. The sample belongs to a study of blood T cells in healthy people across ages. The use of a sample-barcoded 5' primer and a J-beta primer mix characterized a second PCR of about 7 to 12 cycles. A template-switch adaptor that had 12 random nucleotides put a tag on each cDNA molecule. TCRdb processed the 5' RACE reads anew with MiXCR; each CDR3 protein has one entry. The sample carries 1.4 million to 1.5 million distinct CDR3 sequences, roughly 40% recorded once. CDR1 and CDR2 (germline): MDHEN, SYDVKM. V gave up 3 bases and J gave up 5 bases, with 23 bases separating them. This CDR3 comprises 17 residues.

The genes are TRBV28 and TRBJ2-7; weak D call: TRBD1 (7 bases). Sequenced material: blood. The TCR originated in a woman under 30 in good health. The DNA for the CDR3 is TGTGCCAGCAGTTTTCCAAGTCTTGTAGGGGGCGGGAACGAGCAGTACTTC. Protein product: CASSFPSLVGGGNEQYF. The entire variable domain, with the rest obtained from reference TRBV28 and TRBJ2-7, is as follows: DVKVTQSSRYLVKRTGEKVFLECVQDMDHENMFWYRQDPGLGLRLIYFSYDVKMKEKGDIPEGYSVSREKKERFSLILESASTNQTSMYLCASSFPSLVGGGNEQYFGPGTRLTVT.